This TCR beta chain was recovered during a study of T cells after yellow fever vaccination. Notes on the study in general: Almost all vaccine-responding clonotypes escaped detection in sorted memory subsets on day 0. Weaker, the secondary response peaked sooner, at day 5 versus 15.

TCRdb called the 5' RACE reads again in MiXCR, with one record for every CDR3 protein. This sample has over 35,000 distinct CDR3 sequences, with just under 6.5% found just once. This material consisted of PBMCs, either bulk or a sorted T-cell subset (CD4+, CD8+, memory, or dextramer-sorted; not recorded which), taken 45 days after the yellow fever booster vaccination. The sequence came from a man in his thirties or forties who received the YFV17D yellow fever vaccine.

CDR3 in amino acids: CASSPLGPGGGDTQYF. The CDR3 nucleotides read TGTGCCAGCAGTCCACTGGGACCTGGGGGAGGAGATACGCAGTATTTT. The rearrangement uses TRBV12-3 or TRBV12-4 and TRBJ2-3; D possibly corresponds to TRBD2 (6 bases). V lost 5 bases and J lost 5, with 20 bases in between. This CDR3 is 16 amino acids long.